Following are 6 T cell receptor beta chains from one sample sequenced in a study of cytomegalovirus exposure and HLA in healthy donors. Primers included in the PCR were 60 Vbeta and 13 Jbeta primers. The protocol was immunoSEQ multiplex PCR, while the TCRdb copy is restricted to in-frame clones and leaves out a portion. The sample holds fewer than 120,000 clones, around 80% seen once. Sequencing was done on a sample of PBMCs. These receptors all stem from a man between 25 and 39 years old in good health and CMV-seropositive.

This clone was recorded only once. The chain combines TRBV4-1 with TRBJ2-2; the match to TRBD1 covers 7 bases. Per germline, CDR1 MGHRA and CDR2 YSYEKL. This CDR3 spans 16 amino acids. V lost 4 bases to trimming and J lost 1 base; unmatched junction nucleotides: 6. The CDR3 region has the DNA TGCGCCAGCAGCCGTGGACAGGATTTGAACACCGGGGAGCTGTTTTTT. Amino acids: CASSRGQDLNTGELFF.

V and J are TRBV28 and TRBJ1-2; 7 nucleotides align to TRBD1. Germline V gene sequence: CDR1 MDHEN, CDR2 SYDVKM. This CDR3 has 15 amino acids. With V trimmed by 6 bases and J by 5 bases, 12 bases remained unmatched. The CDR3 DNA is TGTGCCAGCAGCCCCGTAGGACAGGAAGCGTATGGCTACACCTTC. Translating gives CASSPVGQEAYGYTF.

The gene calls are TRBV5-1 and TRBJ1-4; D gene unclear. Germline V gives CDR1 SGHRS, CDR2 YFSETQ. Trimming shortened V by 5 bases and J by 0 bases, and 8 bases separated the two germline ends. The CDR3 covers 14 residues. In DNA form, the CDR3 reads TGCGCCAGCAGAGCCGAAACAACTAATGAAAAACTGTTTTTT. This translates into CASRAETTNEKLFF.

This chain joins TRBV7-9 and TRBJ1-2; TRBD1 might be the D (6 bases). The CDR3 length is 16 residues. CDR1 is SEHNR, CDR2 FQNEAQ, per germline (reference sequence). The V end lost 1 base, the J end lost 0 bases, and 12 bases lay between the germline ends. The CDR3: CASSLGGQQANYGYTF. The CDR3 bases are TGTGCCAGCAGCTTAGGAGGACAGCAAGCTAACTATGGCTACACCTTC.

The chain uses TRBV5-4 and TRBJ2-1; 10 nucleotides line up with TRBD2. Germline values: CDR1 SGHNT, CDR2 YYREEE (reference sequence). The CDR3 spans 15 residues. The V and J ends lost 5 bases and 7 bases, in that order; junction bases with no gene match: 9. CDR3 coding DNA: TGTGCCAGCAGTTCGGGGCTAGCGGGGGTGAATGAGCAGTTCTTC. This codes for CASSSGLAGVNEQFF.

For this clone: Different DNA sequences within this sample yield the same CDR3. This chain links TRBV5-4 with TRBJ2-1; D may be TRBD1 (5 bases). This CDR3 is built from 16 residues. Germline V gene lookup returns CDR1 SGHNT and CDR2 YYREEE (reference sequence). V was pared by 0 bases and J by 2 bases, with 12 bases between. The CDR3 loop reads CASSLGLSGPYNEQFF. CDR3 in DNA: TGTGCCAGCAGCTTGGGATTGTCAGGGCCCTACAATGAGCAGTTCTTC.